This T cell receptor beta chain appears in the sequencing data of a study of blood T cell repertoires in COVID-19. Per the germline V gene, CDR1 is MNHEY and CDR2 is SMNVEV (reference sequence). The CDR3 spans 14 residues. V dropped 8 bases and J dropped 0 bases, with 11 bases sitting between them. Clones were read by immunoSEQ multiplex PCR, and TCRdb kept only the in-frame ones, dropping some. The sample carries more than 300,000 clones, 88% recorded once. The sample taken for sequencing was peripheral blood. The origin of this receptor is a woman aged 70 to 79 with COVID-19, enrolled during active disease. The rearrangement links TRBV27 to TRBJ1-3; D unclear. The CDR3 loop is CASRLKSSGNTIYF. The CDR3, as DNA: TGTGCCAGCCGCCTGAAGAGCTCTGGAAACACCATATATTTT.